This T cell receptor beta chain was retrieved from a study of blood T cell repertoires in COVID-19. Turning to the study itself: COVID-19 samples, acute and convalescent, were from the United States, Italy and Spain. PBMCs, B-cell-depleted T cells, or T cells provided the cDNA or gDNA that made up the material.

Seattle enrolled patients during active infection and tracked them longitudinally. Produced via immunoSEQ multiplex PCR; TCRdb's table is partial and in-frame only. The top ten hold approximately 10% of the sample, which has some 180,000 clones, about four fifths seen once. Trimming pared 4 bases from V and 0 bases from J, leaving 18 bases between. The CDR3 runs 17 residues. Sequenced material: peripheral blood. The V call is TRBV23-1, the J call TRBJ1-1, with D perhaps TRBD1 (5 bases). TRBV23-1 counts as an open reading frame of uncertain function. The sequence derives from a woman aged 40-49 years with COVID-19, enrolled during active disease. This CDR3 is CASSRTPRGRMNTEAFF. The CDR3 DNA is TGCGCCAGCAGTCGGACCCCAAGGGGTCGGATGAACACTGAAGCTTTCTTT.